This passage covers 8 T cell receptor beta chains from one sample sequenced in a study of radiotherapy plus CTLA-4 blockade in lung cancer. Produced via immunoSEQ multiplex PCR; TCRdb's table is partial and in-frame only. In the table there are 52,000 or so clones, roughly 84% of which are singletons. The source material was peripheral blood, sampled from a patient treated with radiotherapy plus ipilimumab. The receptor source for this set is a human donor with non-small cell lung cancer who had a partial response to radiotherapy plus ipilimumab.

The V and J genes are TRBV27 and TRBJ2-7; possible D gene TRBD1, 7 bases. CDR3 length: 12 residues. V lost 11 bases to trimming and J lost 0 bases, with 11 bases between them. Germline loops: CDR1 MNHEY, CDR2 SMNVEV (reference sequence). CDR3 residues: CAGGTDSYEQYF. The CDR3 bases are TGTGCCGGAGGGACAGACTCCTACGAGCAGTACTTC.

The chain couples TRBV7-8 to TRBJ2-1; possible D gene TRBD2, 6 bases. V lost 1 base to trimming and J lost 5 bases, with 12 bases between them. Germline V gene lookup returns CDR1 SGHVS and CDR2 FQNEAQ. This CDR3 comprises 15 residues. The CDR3 protein is CASSLGAGMNNEQFF. CDR3 nucleotides: TGTGCCAGCAGCTTAGGCGCGGGGATGAACAATGAGCAGTTCTTC.

The chain links TRBV28 to TRBJ2-2; 12 positions agree with TRBD2. The J segment lost 5 bases and the V segment lost 3 bases, leaving 7 bases of the junction unmatched. CDR1 is MDHEN and CDR2 is SYDVKM in the germline V gene. The CDR3 covers 17 residues. CDR3 coding DNA: TGTGCCAGCAGTTTCCTAGCGGGGGGGCTTGGGACCGGGGAGCTGTTTTTT. Translation gives CASSFLAGGLGTGELFF.

This clone was seen once. Written as DNA, the CDR3 is TGTGCCAGCAGCTTGGTTGGGGCGAATCAAGAGACCCAGTACTTC. This translates into CASSLVGANQETQYF. This rearrangement joins TRBV5-4 to TRBJ2-5; D might be TRBD1 (5 bases). Germline V gene data show CDR1 as SGHNT and CDR2 as YYREEE (reference sequence). V was trimmed by 0 bases and J by 2 bases, leaving 11 bases between them. The CDR3 consists of 15 residues.

This clone has more than one count but fewer than ten. The chain carries TRBV9 and TRBJ1-4, with D perhaps TRBD1 (6 bases). This CDR3 is built from 14 residues. V gave up 3 bases and J gave up 8 bases, with 14 bases separating them. CDR1 is SGDLS and CDR2 is YYNGEE in the germline V gene. The CDR3: CASSDRDIGEKLFF. The CDR3 nucleotides read TGTGCCAGCAGCGACCGGGACATTGGGGAAAAACTGTTTTTT.

The V call is TRBV4-1, the J call TRBJ2-7; tentatively, D is TRBD1 (6 bases). Trimming removed 4 bases at V and 3 bases at J, with 16 bases between. Germline V gene sequence: CDR1 MGHRA, CDR2 YSYEKL. The CDR3 sequence is 15 residues long. The CDR3 spells CASSPSQGLIYEQYF. The CDR3 coding sequence is TGCGCCAGCAGCCCTTCCCAGGGGTTAATCTACGAGCAGTACTTC.

The J gene is TRBJ1-3, the V gene TRBV5-4; D gene unclear. The V gene's germline CDR1 is SGHNT and CDR2 YYREEE (reference sequence). The ends were cut back, 1 base at V and 4 bases at J, with 6 bases in the middle. This CDR3 has 13 amino acids. The CDR3 coding sequence is TGTGCCAGCAGCTTGTCCGGGGGAAACACCATATATTTT. Amino acids: CASSLSGGNTIYF.

The genes are TRBV5-8 and TRBJ2-2, with D tentatively TRBD2 (6 bases). Trimming cost V 4 bases and J 1 base, with 17 bases left between them. Germline V CDR1 and CDR2: SGHTS, YDEGEE. This CDR3 is built from 17 residues. The CDR3 reads CASSLGPGRKNTGELFF. The CDR3 DNA reads as TGTGCCAGCAGCCTGGGGCCGGGGAGGAAGAACACCGGGGAGCTGTTTTTT. The full variable domain, completed using reference TRBV5-8 and TRBJ2-2, is EAGVTQSPTHLIKTRGQQATLRCSPISGHTSVYWYQQALGLGLQFLLWYDEGEERNRGNFPPRFSGRQFPNYSSELNVNALELEDSALYLCASSLGPGRKNTGELFFGEGSRLTVL.